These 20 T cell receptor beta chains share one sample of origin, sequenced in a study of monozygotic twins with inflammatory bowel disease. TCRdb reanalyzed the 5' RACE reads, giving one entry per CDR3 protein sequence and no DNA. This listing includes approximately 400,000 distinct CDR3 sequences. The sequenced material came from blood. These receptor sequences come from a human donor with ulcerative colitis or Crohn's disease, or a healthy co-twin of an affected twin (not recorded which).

The CDR3 here is CASSVPRGGAGGPQHF. The chain uses TRBV9 and TRBJ1-5; TCRdb's assignment of TRBD1 cannot be checked, as there is no DNA. This CDR3 is 16 amino acids long. Germline assignment: CDR1 SGDLS and CDR2 YYNGEE.

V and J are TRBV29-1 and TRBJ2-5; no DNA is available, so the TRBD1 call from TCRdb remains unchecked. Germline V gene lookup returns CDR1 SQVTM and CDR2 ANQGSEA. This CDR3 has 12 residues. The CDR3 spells CSADRGLETQYF.

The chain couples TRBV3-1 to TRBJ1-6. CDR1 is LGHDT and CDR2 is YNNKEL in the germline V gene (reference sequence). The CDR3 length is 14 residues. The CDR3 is CASSQSGFNSPLHF.

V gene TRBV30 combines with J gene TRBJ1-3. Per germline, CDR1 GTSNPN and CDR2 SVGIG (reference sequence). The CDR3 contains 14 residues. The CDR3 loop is CAWRNRSSGNTIYF.

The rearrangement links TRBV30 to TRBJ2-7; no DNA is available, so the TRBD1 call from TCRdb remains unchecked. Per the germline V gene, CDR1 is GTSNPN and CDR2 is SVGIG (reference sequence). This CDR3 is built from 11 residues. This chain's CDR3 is CAWDRGYEQYF.

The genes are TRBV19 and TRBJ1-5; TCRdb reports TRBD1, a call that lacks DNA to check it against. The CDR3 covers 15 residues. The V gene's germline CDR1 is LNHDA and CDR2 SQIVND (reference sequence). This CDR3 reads CASSTGEYSNQPQHF.

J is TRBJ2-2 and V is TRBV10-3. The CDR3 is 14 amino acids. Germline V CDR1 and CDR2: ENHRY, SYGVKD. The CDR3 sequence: CAISGGANTGELFF.

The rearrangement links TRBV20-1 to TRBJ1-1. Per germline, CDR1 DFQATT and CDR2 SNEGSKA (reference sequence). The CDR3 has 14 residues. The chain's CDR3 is CSARSFGPNTEAFF.

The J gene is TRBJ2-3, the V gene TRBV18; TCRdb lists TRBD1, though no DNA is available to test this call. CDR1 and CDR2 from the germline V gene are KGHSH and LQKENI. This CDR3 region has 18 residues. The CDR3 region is CASSPSPSGGTSTDTQYF.

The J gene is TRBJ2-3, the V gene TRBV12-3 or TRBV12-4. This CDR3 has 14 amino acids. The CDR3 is CASRDALNTDTQYF.

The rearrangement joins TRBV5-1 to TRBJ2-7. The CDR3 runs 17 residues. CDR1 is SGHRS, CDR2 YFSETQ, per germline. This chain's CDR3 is CASSLGLVRELNYEQYF.

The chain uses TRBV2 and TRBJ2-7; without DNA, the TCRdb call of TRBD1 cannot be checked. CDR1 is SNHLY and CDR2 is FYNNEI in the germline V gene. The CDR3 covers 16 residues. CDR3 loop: CASSEFGRGGPYEQYF. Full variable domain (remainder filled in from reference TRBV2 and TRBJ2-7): EPEVTQTPSHQVTQMGQEVILRCVPISNHLYFYWYRQILGQKVEFLVSFYNNEISEKSEIFDDQFSVERPDGSNFTLKIRSTKLEDSAMYFCASSEFGRGGPYEQYFGPGTRLTVT.

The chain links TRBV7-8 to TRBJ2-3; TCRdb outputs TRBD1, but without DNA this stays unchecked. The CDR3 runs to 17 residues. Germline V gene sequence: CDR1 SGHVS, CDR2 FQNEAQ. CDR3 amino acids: CASSLRAGGQGADTQYF.

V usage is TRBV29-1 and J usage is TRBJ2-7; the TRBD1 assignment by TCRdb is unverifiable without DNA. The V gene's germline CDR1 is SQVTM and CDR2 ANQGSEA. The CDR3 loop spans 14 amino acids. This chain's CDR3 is CSVCRLQGNYEQYF.

CDR3 sequence reads: CASSSGMGLYMQYF. V and J are TRBV11-2 and TRBJ2-3; TCRdb proposes TRBD2, but this gene call is untestable without DNA. CDR1 and CDR2 (germline): SGHAT, FQNNGV. This CDR3 is 14 amino acids long.

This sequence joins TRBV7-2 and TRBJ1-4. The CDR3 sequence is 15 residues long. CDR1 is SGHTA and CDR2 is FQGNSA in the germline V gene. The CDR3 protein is CASSRIGETNEKLFF.

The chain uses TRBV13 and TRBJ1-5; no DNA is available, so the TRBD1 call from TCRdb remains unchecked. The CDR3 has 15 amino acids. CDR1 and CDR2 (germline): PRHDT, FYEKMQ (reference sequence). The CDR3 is CASSVQGNGNQPQHF.

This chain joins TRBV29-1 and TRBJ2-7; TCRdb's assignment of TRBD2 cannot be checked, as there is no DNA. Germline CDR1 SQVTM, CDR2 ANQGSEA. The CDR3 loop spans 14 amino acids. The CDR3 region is CSVVWEGGIYEQYF.

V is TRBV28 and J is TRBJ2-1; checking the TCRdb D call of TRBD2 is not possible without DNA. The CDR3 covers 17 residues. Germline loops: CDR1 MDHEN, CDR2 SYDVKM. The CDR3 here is CASSFRLAANNGDEQFF.

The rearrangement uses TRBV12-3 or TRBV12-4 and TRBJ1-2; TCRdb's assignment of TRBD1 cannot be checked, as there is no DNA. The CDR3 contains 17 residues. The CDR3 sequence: CASSLSSGGYINYGYTF.